One TCR beta chain is described in this entry. Its antigen remains unidentified. The time point: week 5, during vaccination. Topical imiquimod was applied with each vaccine dose, which held 300 ug of mutant IDH1 20-mer peptide. Those who donated had recent WHO grade 3 or 4 IDH1-mutant, ATRX-lost astrocytomas. This entry comes from a study of a mutant IDH1 vaccine in newly diagnosed glioma. Across the whole study: First vaccine doses came 4-6 weeks after radiotherapy alone, or with temozolomide cycles. Sex distribution of treated patients was roughly 62% male and roughly 40% female; mean age was around 42 years. General observations from the study: Across multiple MHC alleles, approximately 93% of patients had vaccine-induced responses.

The data were produced by immunoSEQ multiplex PCR, yet TCRdb's version contains in-frame clones alone and is incomplete. This sample has tens of thousands of clones; roughly 90% occur once, and the top ten carry roughly 0.5%. CDR1 is SGHNT and CDR2 is YENEEA in the germline V gene. The junction had 6 bases not matched to a gene; V was cut back by 1 base and J by 3 bases. The CDR3 is 16 amino acids. The source was PBMCs, collected from a glioma patient whose treatment included an IDH1 peptide vaccine. The gene calls are TRBV11-3 and TRBJ2-1; TRBD2 agrees at 7 bases. This TCR was sampled from a woman in her fifties or sixties with glioma. The CDR3 region has the DNA TGTGCCAGCAGCTTAGTCGGGGAGGGCATCTACAATGAGCAGTTCTTC. Translation: CASSLVGEGIYNEQFF.